One and the same sample provided the 21 T cell receptor beta chains below, sequenced in a study of T cells after yellow fever vaccination. MiXCR was run by TCRdb on the 5' RACE reads, yielding one entry per CDR3 protein. The repertoire holds under 550,000 distinct CDR3 sequences, with about a fifth as singletons. Sequencing was performed on PBMCs, taken approximately 22 days after the first yellow fever vaccination. The source is a man younger than 35 who received the YFV17D yellow fever vaccine.

The table lists this clonotype with a few counts. The V and J genes are TRBV27 and TRBJ2-7, with 11 bases matching TRBD1. Looked up from germline, CDR1 is MNHEY and CDR2 is SMNVEV (reference sequence). The V gene end was trimmed by 3 bases and the J gene end by 7 bases; junction bases not matched to a gene: 2. The CDR3 is 13 residues long. CDR3 nucleotide sequence: TGTGCCAGCAGTTTGGGGACAGGGGGAGAGCAGTACTTC. Protein: CASSLGTGGEQYF.

This sequence joins TRBV5-6 and TRBJ1-1; no reliable D call. Trimming took off 0 bases at V and 2 bases at J, with 8 bases between the two ends. CDR1 and CDR2 from the germline V gene are SGHDT and YYEEEE. The CDR3 covers 14 residues. Here the CDR3 reads CASSLEWVNTEAFF. The CDR3 DNA is TGTGCCAGCAGCTTGGAATGGGTAAACACTGAAGCTTTCTTT.

A few counts support this clonotype. This sequence joins TRBV23-1 and TRBJ2-2; possible D gene TRBD1, 5 bases. TRBV23-1 qualifies as an ORF whose function is uncertain. This CDR3 comprises 16 residues. Deletions cut 0 bases from V and 4 bases from J, with 12 bases between. CDR3 DNA sequence: TGCGCCAGCAGTCAATCGGCAGGGCCGGGCACCGGGGAGCTGTTTTTT. This gives the protein CASSQSAGPGTGELFF.

This clonotype was counted a few times. The chain combines TRBV29-1 with TRBJ1-1, with unresolved D. V was cut by 6 bases and J by 4 bases, with 9 bases left in between. CDR3 length: 11 residues. The germline V gene encodes CDR1 SQVTM and CDR2 ANQGSEA. The CDR3, as DNA: TGCAGCGTCCATAGAACCACTGAAGCTTTCTTT. This sequence encodes CSVHRTTEAFF.

The chain joins TRBV12-3 or TRBV12-4 to TRBJ2-1; a possible D gene is TRBD1 (5 bases). This CDR3 has 13 amino acids. The V end was cut by 7 bases, the J end by 9 bases, with 16 bases between. The CDR3 coding sequence is TGTGCCAGCACTCTCCTAGGGGCTGGTGAGCAGTTCTTC. It yields the protein CASTLLGAGEQFF.

The chain uses TRBV3-1 and TRBJ1-3, with no clear D. With 4 bases removed from V and 0 bases from J, the gap between germline ends came to 7 bases. The CDR3 consists of 14 residues. The germline V gene encodes CDR1 LGHDT and CDR2 YNNKEL (reference sequence). The chain's CDR3 is CASSPVVSGNTIYF. The CDR3, as DNA: TGTGCCAGCAGCCCCGTTGTCTCTGGAAACACCATATATTTT.

About this clonotype: The junction departs from germline at one end; a sequencing error may be responsible. The gene calls are TRBV20-1 and TRBJ2-5; D is perhaps TRBD1 or TRBD2 (6 bases each). Germline V gene data show CDR1 as DFQATT and CDR2 as SNEGSKA (reference sequence). CDR3 length: 13 amino acids. The CDR3 sequence is CSAEGGYQEIQYF. CDR3 nucleotide sequence: TGCAGTGCTGAGGGGGGTTACCAAGAGATCCAGTACTTC.

This clonotype has a handful of counts. This rearrangement joins TRBV20-1 to TRBJ2-7; perhaps TRBD2 as D (6 bases). CDR3 length equals 14 residues. Trimming pared 1 base from V and 0 bases from J, leaving 10 bases between. Germline-derived CDR1 and CDR2 are DFQATT and SNEGSKA (reference sequence). The DNA for the CDR3 is TGCAGTGCTAGAGGAGGAGGGACCTCCTACGAGCAGTACGTC. This gives the protein CSARGGGTSYEQYV.

This clonotype was observed a few times. The gene calls are TRBV28 and TRBJ2-2; 8 positions agree with TRBD1. There are 14 residues in the CDR3. V was pared by 6 bases and J by 5 bases, with 5 bases of the junction left unmatched. Germline CDR1 MDHEN, CDR2 SYDVKM. As DNA, the CDR3 is TGTGCCAGCAGCCTGGACAGGGCAACCGGGGAGCTGTTTTTT. It translates to CASSLDRATGELFF.

This clonotype was found a few times. The chain recombines TRBV20-1 with TRBJ2-1; possibly TRBD1 for D (5 bases). The CDR3 is 15 amino acids. Trimming left V 3 bases short and J 4 bases short, with 16 bases between. Germline assignment: CDR1 DFQATT and CDR2 SNEGSKA (reference sequence). Here the CDR3 DNA reads TGCAGTGCTAGTGAAACAGGCGCCGTTTACAATGAGCAGTTCTTC. Translation gives CSASETGAVYNEQFF.

The chain recombines TRBV5-1 with TRBJ2-3, with no clear D. The germline V gene has CDR1 SGHRS and CDR2 YFSETQ. The length of the CDR3 is 13 residues. V was clipped by 0 bases and J by 5 bases, with 7 bases between them. The DNA for the CDR3 is TGCGCCAGCAGCTTGGAGGGTCAAGATACGCAGTATTTT. Its translation: CASSLEGQDTQYF.

This CDR3 reads CASRPSGTSPHNEQFF. Here the CDR3 DNA reads TGTGCCAGCAGACCGTCCGGGACTAGCCCCCACAATGAGCAGTTCTTC. The rearrangement joins TRBV28 to TRBJ2-1; 9 nucleotides line up with TRBD2. CDR3 length: 16 residues. J gave up 5 bases and V 6 bases, and 11 bases lay outside the gene matches. Germline assignment: CDR1 MDHEN and CDR2 SYDVKM.

This clonotype was detected only a few times. The rearrangement joins TRBV30 to TRBJ2-3; TRBD1 might be the D (8 bases). The V gene lost 2 bases and the J gene lost 10 bases, with 16 bases spanning the gap. The CDR3 is made up of 13 amino acids. CDR1 is GTSNPN and CDR2 is SVGIG in the germline V gene (reference sequence). This CDR3 is CAWSPGGAGAQYF. CDR3 nucleotide sequence: TGTGCCTGGAGTCCAGGGGGCGCGGGAGCGCAGTATTTT.

In this sample, this clonotype turned up a few times. This rearrangement joins TRBV11-1 to TRBJ2-1; 7 bases are a match to TRBD2. There are 14 residues in the CDR3. Losses at the gene ends were 5 bases for V and 8 bases for J; bases not matched to a gene: 9. Germline V gives CDR1 SGHAT, CDR2 FQDESV (reference sequence). DNA of the CDR3: TGTGCCAGCAGCCCGAGGACTAGATCGCATGAGCAGTTCTTC. This codes for CASSPRTRSHEQFF.

This clonotype was observed at least ten times. This sequence joins TRBV12-3 or TRBV12-4 and TRBJ2-5; D unclear. The CDR3 loop spans 13 amino acids. Deletions cut 3 bases from V and 1 base from J, with 6 bases between. The CDR3 DNA is TGTGCCAGCAGTTTTCGTGGCCAAGAGACCCAGTACTTC. It translates to CASSFRGQETQYF.

This clonotype was observed a handful of times. The rearrangement links TRBV7-9 to TRBJ2-3, with 8 bases that match TRBD2. The length of the CDR3 is 17 residues. V shed 4 bases, J shed 2 bases, and the junction held 11 bases outside the gene matches. Germline V gives CDR1 SEHNR, CDR2 FQNEAQ (reference sequence). CDR3 sequence: CASSSTDLAGITDTQYF. CDR3 nucleotide sequence: TGTGCCAGCAGCTCGACCGACTTAGCGGGGATCACAGATACGCAGTATTTT.

V usage is TRBV7-3 and J usage is TRBJ1-1; D is undetermined. CDR1 SGHTA and CDR2 FQGTGA come from the germline V gene. V lost 3 bases to trimming and J lost 0 bases, with 8 bases between them. CDR3 length equals 14 residues. The CDR3 DNA sequence: TGTGCCAGCAGCTTCGACAATATGAACACTGAAGCTTTCTTT. It is translated as CASSFDNMNTEAFF.

This clonotype was detected only a few times. This chain joins TRBV5-1 and TRBJ2-1, with 12 bases lining up with TRBD2. In germline, CDR1 is SGHRS, CDR2 YFSETQ. Trimming at V came to 0 bases and at J to 5 bases, leaving 15 bases not matched to a gene. This CDR3 comprises 20 residues. The CDR3 nucleotides are TGCGCCAGCAGCTTGGCCTTACTAGCGGGGGGATCTAAGTTCAACAATGAGCAGTTCTTC. This sequence encodes CASSLALLAGGSKFNNEQFF.

This clonotype has only a few counts. The chain couples TRBV5-1 to TRBJ2-3; no firm D call. This CDR3 has 14 residues. Per germline, CDR1 SGHRS and CDR2 YFSETQ. V lost 0 bases, J lost 2 bases, and 7 bases lay in between. CDR3 coding DNA: TGCGCCAGCAGCTTGGAAGCTTACACAGATACGCAGTATTTT. This sequence encodes CASSLEAYTDTQYF.

The chain combines TRBV27 with TRBJ1-4; the D gene is possibly TRBD1 (5 bases). This CDR3 spans 13 amino acids. Trimming removed 5 bases from V and 8 bases from J, with 12 bases in between. Germline values: CDR1 MNHEY, CDR2 SMNVEV (reference sequence). CDR3 DNA: TGTGCCAGCAGTCTCGATACAGGAGAAAAACTGTTTTTT. Encoded protein: CASSLDTGEKLFF.

The chain recombines TRBV5-5 with TRBJ2-3, with 9 bases fitting TRBD1. V trimming: 4 bases; J trimming: 4 bases; junction bases outside the gene matches: 13. Germline V gene lookup returns CDR1 SGHKS and CDR2 YYEKEE (reference sequence). CDR3 length: 17 amino acids. The CDR3 reads CASSLEVLGQGPDTQYF. CDR3 nucleotide sequence: TGTGCCAGCAGCCTGGAAGTACTTGGACAGGGGCCAGATACGCAGTATTTT.